The TCR beta chain described here comes from a study of blood T cell repertoires in COVID-19 (dated by TCRdb to 2020 to 2021). About the full investigation: Collaborator samples came from the United States, Italy and Spain and covered acute and convalescent phases of COVID-19. The prospective study material was composed of cDNA or gDNA derived from T cells, B-cell-depleted T cells, or PBMCs. The dataset comprised deeply sampled blood TCRbeta repertoires from subjects exposed to, actively infected with, or recovered from COVID-19. The repertoires were released in a freely available public database intended as a resource for research on the immune response to SARS-CoV-2. Samples were obtained from the ongoing ImmuneRACE study (first 160 participants) and from 1,000 to 1,500 subjects provided by 6 global collaborators. The sample metadata nearly always contained a de-identified subject ID, COVID-19 status, age in years and sex. HLA class I and class II types, where available, came from metadata supplied by the sample provider rather than from assay-based typing.

V was cut back by 4 bases and J by 5 bases, leaving a gap of 6 bases between them. The CDR3 sequence holds 12 residues, the cysteine and phenylalanine included. Of the read, only the CDR3 DNA is kept; its 36 bases are in frame from base 1. CDR1 is given as SEHNR and CDR2 as FQNEAQ, both from the germline V gene (reference sequence). What the study reported, not specific to this receptor: The amount of clinical and demographic metadata varied by source and participant and was provided uncurated.

As for this clone: Which antigen it targets is not known. Base qualities are not at hand, and no much larger clone is one base apart.

TCRbeta CDR3 regions were amplified from genomic DNA using the immunoSEQ Assay, a bias-controlled multiplex PCR. In the authors' own workflow: Within the assay, amplification of reference gene primers was used to estimate how many nucleated cells each sample contained. To quantify the absolute abundance of each unique TCRbeta CDR3 rearrangement, sequence reads were collapsed and filtered. For each sample, productive Simpson clonality was calculated as the square root of Simpson's diversity index across productive rearrangements. What TCRdb holds here is the immuneACCESS table cut down to in-frame rearrangements. Part of the clones is not present; checked against another copy, under half of the missing clones reflect an unresolved V gene, and the others are unexplained. V and J calls and clone size are given by that table; D and trimming were obtained from the DNA. The sample table lists about 140,000 clones, around 84% of them with a count of one. Around 8.5% of the sample comes from the top ten.

Each collaborating institution followed its own protocols to collect whole blood in K2EDTA tubes. For TCRbeta analysis, collaborator samples were shipped as frozen whole blood, as isolated PBMCs, or as DNA extracted from either sample type. The chain couples TRBV7-9 to TRBJ1-5, with an unclear D gene assignment. This TCR was sampled from a woman aged 60-75 years with acute or convalescent COVID-19. Sequencing used peripheral blood. The DNA sequence is given as TGTGCCAGCAGCTCGGTCGATCAGCCCCAGCATTTT. Its protein product is CASSSVDQPQHF.